Sequencing of this T cell receptor beta chain was carried out in a study of response to subunit inactivated influenza vaccine. Overall study results and limits: Each seasonal influenza vaccination recruits few new T cells, the authors suggested.

TCRdb reanalysed the RT-PCR reads using MiXCR and keeps one entry per CDR3 protein. The sample has around 790,000 distinct CDR3 sequences; about 20% are singletons. V was clipped by 0 bases and J by 3 bases, with 13 bases between them. Germline CDR1 is SGHRS and CDR2 is YFSETQ. CDR3 size: 16 residues. Concerning this clonotype itself: Its antigen is unidentified.

This clonotype was obtained from a man aged 50-59 years who received an inactivated influenza vaccine. This specimen was PBMCs from blood, taken 5 days after vaccination. V gene TRBV5-1 combines with J gene TRBJ2-1, with D perhaps matching TRBD1 (5 bases). The CDR3 sequence is CASSLVGRASYNEQFF. The CDR3 coding sequence is TGCGCCAGCAGCTTGGTGGGCAGGGCAAGCTACAATGAGCAGTTCTTC.